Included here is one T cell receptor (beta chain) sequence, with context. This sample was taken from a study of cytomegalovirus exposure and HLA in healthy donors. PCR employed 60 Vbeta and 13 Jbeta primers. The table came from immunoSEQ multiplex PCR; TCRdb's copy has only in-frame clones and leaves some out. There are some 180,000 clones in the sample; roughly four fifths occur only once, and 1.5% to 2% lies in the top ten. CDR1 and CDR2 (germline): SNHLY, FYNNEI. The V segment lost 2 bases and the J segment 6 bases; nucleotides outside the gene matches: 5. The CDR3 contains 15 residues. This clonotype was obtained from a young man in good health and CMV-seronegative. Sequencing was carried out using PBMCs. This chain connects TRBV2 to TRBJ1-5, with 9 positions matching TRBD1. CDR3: CASSEYRGHGQPQHF. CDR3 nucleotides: TGTGCCAGCAGTGAATACAGGGGGCATGGTCAGCCCCAGCATTTT.